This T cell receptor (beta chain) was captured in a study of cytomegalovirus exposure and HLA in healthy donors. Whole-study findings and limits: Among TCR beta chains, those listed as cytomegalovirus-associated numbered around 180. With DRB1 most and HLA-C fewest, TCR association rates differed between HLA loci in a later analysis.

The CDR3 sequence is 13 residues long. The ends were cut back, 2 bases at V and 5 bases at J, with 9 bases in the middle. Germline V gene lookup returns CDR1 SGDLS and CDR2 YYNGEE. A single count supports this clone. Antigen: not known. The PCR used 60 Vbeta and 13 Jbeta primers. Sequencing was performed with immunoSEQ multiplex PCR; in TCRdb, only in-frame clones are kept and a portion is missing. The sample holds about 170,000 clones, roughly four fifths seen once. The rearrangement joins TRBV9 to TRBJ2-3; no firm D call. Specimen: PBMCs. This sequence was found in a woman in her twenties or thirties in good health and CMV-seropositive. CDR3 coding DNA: TGTGCCAGCAGCGTCCGAGCCGAAGATACGCAGTATTTT. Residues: CASSVRAEDTQYF.